The entry that follows covers one TCR beta chain sequence. The antigen is unknown. Germline-derived CDR1 and CDR2 are DFQATT and SNEGSKA (reference sequence). This CDR3 spans 13 amino acids. Someone took a roughly 2.7 ml blood sample from each of the donors. The data are from a study of monozygotic twins with inflammatory bowel disease. Study-wide findings and caveats: IBD patients displayed reduced TCRbeta diversity (inverse Simpson) when set against healthy co-twins.

Researchers used roughly 3,800 ng of total RNA for each TCR library. The unique tags termed UMIs, each holding a 6-nucleotide sample barcode, were added by means of template switching. TCRdb re-called the 5' RACE reads; every CDR3 protein appears as one record, without DNA. The sample's table shows fewer than 400,000 distinct CDR3 sequences. The sample comprised blood. The sequence derives from a human donor with ulcerative colitis or Crohn's disease, or a healthy co-twin of an affected twin (not recorded which). V usage is TRBV20-1 and J usage is TRBJ2-4; the D call from TCRdb, TRBD2, cannot be confirmed without DNA. CDR3 protein: CSASRPGGDIQYF.